The TCR beta chain described here comes from a study of cytomegalovirus exposure and HLA in healthy donors. In the study overall: Findings of an earlier analysis included some 120 million unique TCR beta sequences from roughly 200 million T cells. Study-wide points: Cytomegalovirus association was listed for 150 or so TCR beta chains. It has been reported that TCR beta sequences accurately predicted the HLA-A and HLA-B alleles of most subjects.

Primers: 60 Vbeta forward and 13 Jbeta reverse. Assay: immunoSEQ multiplex PCR; the TCRdb copy retains only in-frame clones and omits some. The table shows 80,000 or so clones, with roughly two thirds occurring only once. Germline V CDR1 and CDR2: SGDLS, YYNGEE. Trimming pared 2 bases from V and 4 bases from J, leaving 9 bases between. This CDR3 comprises 13 residues. As to this clone: Antigen specificity is unknown.

The sequence came from a man aged 60-69 years in good health and CMV-seropositive. Sequenced sample: PBMCs. The chain combines TRBV9 with TRBJ2-5; TRBD2 is a possible D gene (5 bases). The CDR3 loop is CASSVRAGETQYF. In nucleotides, the CDR3 is TGTGCCAGCAGCGTGAGGGCCGGAGAGACCCAGTACTTC. The full variable domain, rest sourced from reference TRBV9 and TRBJ2-5, is DSGVTQTPKHLITATGQRVTLRCSPRSGDLSVYWYQQSLDQGLQFLIQYYNGEERAKGNILERFSAQQFPDLHSELNLSSLELGDSALYFCASSVRAGETQYFGPGTRLLVL.